The 9 T cell receptor beta chains in this list originate from one sample, sequenced in a study of STAT5B mutations in CD4+ large granular lymphocyte leukemia. Using immunoSEQ multiplex PCR, the repertoire was profiled, and TCRdb retains in-frame clones only, with some absent. The table includes about 30,000 clones, 75% to 85% detected once. Sequencing input: CD4+ T cells from blood buffy coats. The receptors originated from a human donor in good health.

V is TRBV5-1 and J is TRBJ1-6; D perhaps matches TRBD1 (5 bases). CDR1 is SGHRS, CDR2 YFSETQ, per germline. Trimming shortened V by 2 bases and J by 3 bases, and 12 bases separated the two germline ends. CDR3 size: 16 residues. The DNA for the CDR3 is TGCGCCAGCAGCTTCCGGGGGACGGTCTATAATTCACCCCTCCACTTT. Residues: CASSFRGTVYNSPLHF.

V is TRBV18 and J is TRBJ2-5; 10 nucleotides align to TRBD1. The CDR3 is made up of 16 amino acids. Germline V gives CDR1 KGHSH, CDR2 LQKENI. Unmatched junction bases numbered 6, after V lost 1 base and J lost 4 bases. CDR3 region: CASSPLRDRGRETQYF. As DNA, the CDR3 is TGTGCCAGCTCACCACTGAGAGACAGGGGGCGAGAGACCCAGTACTTC.

V gene TRBV5-6 combines with J gene TRBJ2-5; 10 bases map to TRBD1. The CDR3 is made up of 15 amino acids. Germline CDR1 and CDR2: SGHDT and YYEEEE. The J segment lost 5 bases and the V segment lost 4 bases, leaving 8 bases of the junction unmatched. The DNA of the CDR3 is TGTGCCAGCAGCCAAAGACAGGGGGCAGGGGAGACCCAGTACTTC. Residues: CASSQRQGAGETQYF.

The rearrangement joins TRBV7-2 to TRBJ2-2; D not certain. The length of the CDR3 is 17 residues. V lost 1 base to trimming and J lost 0 bases, with 12 bases between them. CDR1 is SGHTA, CDR2 FQGNSA, per germline. The CDR3 here is CASSLGRPGSNTGELFF. The CDR3 bases are TGTGCCAGCAGCTTAGGCAGGCCGGGTTCGAACACCGGGGAGCTGTTTTTT. Full variable domain (outside the CDR3, taken from reference TRBV7-2 and TRBJ2-2): GAGVSQSPSNKVTEKGKDVELRCDPISGHTALYWYRQSLGQGLEFLIYFQGNSAPDKSGLPSDRFSAERTGGSVSTLTIQRTQQEDSAVYLCASSLGRPGSNTGELFFGEGSRLTVL.

As concerns this clone: The sample contains more than one DNA sequence encoding this CDR3. V is TRBV4-3 and J is TRBJ1-2; D gene uncertain. The CDR3 totals 13 residues. The germline gives CDR1 LGHNA, CDR2 YSLEER. Trimming pared 2 bases from V and 4 bases from J, leaving 8 bases between. This CDR3 reads CASSQSGIYGYTF. The CDR3 bases are TGCGCCAGCAGCCAATCAGGAATCTATGGCTACACCTTC.

The chain carries TRBV7-2 and TRBJ1-1; 9 positions match TRBD1. The length of the CDR3 is 17 residues. Germline V gene lookup returns CDR1 SGHTA and CDR2 FQGNSA. V was pared by 2 bases and J by 4 bases, with 11 bases of the junction left unmatched. CDR3 DNA sequence: TGTGCCAGCAGCTTAAAAGGGACAGGGCCTCCCGGCACTGAAGCTTTCTTT. Amino acid sequence: CASSLKGTGPPGTEAFF.

The gene calls are TRBV30 and TRBJ2-1; 13 bases fit TRBD2. Germline-derived CDR1 and CDR2 are GTSNPN and SVGIG (reference sequence). The ends lost 8 bases at V and 2 bases at J; junction bases unmatched: 9. This CDR3 is 16 amino acids long. The CDR3 DNA reads as TGTGCCCACACTAGCGGGGGGGCTCTGACCTACAATGAGCAGTTCTTC. Protein product: CAHTSGGALTYNEQFF.

V and J are TRBV18 and TRBJ1-5, with a weak D call TRBD1 (6 bases). V was clipped by 6 bases and J by 4 bases, with 22 bases between them. CDR3 length equals 17 residues. Germline V gives CDR1 KGHSH, CDR2 LQKENI. The CDR3 region is CASSPTPQGRANQPQHF. DNA of the CDR3: TGTGCCAGCTCTCCAACCCCCCAGGGGCGTGCAAATCAGCCCCAGCATTTT.

About this clone itself: The same CDR3 is also encoded by other DNA sequences in this sample. This chain joins TRBV28 and TRBJ2-7; D call uncertain. The CDR3 spans 11 residues. The V gene lost 4 bases and the J gene lost 3 bases, with 4 bases spanning the gap. The germline V gene encodes CDR1 MDHEN and CDR2 SYDVKM. The CDR3 sequence is CASSSYYEQYF. DNA of the CDR3: TGTGCCAGCAGTTCGTACTACGAGCAGTACTTC. Filled out from reference TRBV28 and TRBJ2-7, the complete variable domain reads DVKVTQSSRYLVKRTGEKVFLECVQDMDHENMFWYRQDPGLGLRLIYFSYDVKMKEKGDIPEGYSVSREKKERFSLILESASTNQTSMYLCASSSYYEQYFGPGTRLTVT.